A single sample gave rise to the 21 T cell receptor beta chains below, sequenced in a study of blood T cell repertoires in COVID-19. The repertoire was sequenced with immunoSEQ multiplex PCR; TCRdb's copy has only in-frame clones and lacks some. The table has roughly 77,000 clones, 88% seen once. Sequencing was done on a sample of peripheral blood. The receptors were sampled from a human donor in a cohort sampled during active COVID-19.

Remarks on this clone: At the DNA level, this CDR3 is encoded by other sequences in the same sample as well. V usage is TRBV6-2 or TRBV6-3 and J usage is TRBJ2-7, with unresolved D. The V end lost 4 bases, the J end lost 4 bases, and 11 bases lay between the germline ends. Germline values: CDR1 MNHEY, CDR2 SVGEGT. This CDR3 has 13 residues. The CDR3 loop reads CASSSPTGYEQYF. The DNA for the CDR3 is TGTGCCAGCAGTTCCCCCACCGGTTACGAGCAGTACTTC.

The genes are TRBV3-1 (or the pseudogene TRBV3-2) and TRBJ1-4; D ambiguous. This CDR3 is 14 amino acids long. The germline V gene encodes CDR1 LGHDT and CDR2 YNNKEL (reference sequence). V was trimmed by 3 bases and J by 7 bases, leaving 12 bases between them. The CDR3 here is CASSHAGLGEKLFF. The CDR3 nucleotides read TGTGCCAGCAGCCATGCGGGTCTTGGTGAAAAACTGTTTTTT.

The V gene is TRBV11-2, the J gene TRBJ2-1, with TRBD2 matching over 7 bases. V shed 3 bases and J 5 bases; nucleotides not matched to a gene: 10. Germline V gene data show CDR1 as SGHAT and CDR2 as FQNNGV. CDR3 length: 16 amino acids. CDR3 region: CASSLLRGVPNNEQFF. CDR3 in DNA: TGTGCCAGCAGCTTGCTTCGGGGGGTACCCAACAATGAGCAGTTCTTC.

The chain is built from TRBV18 and TRBJ1-2, with D perhaps matching TRBD1 (6 bases). The V gene lost 3 bases and the J gene lost 0 bases, with 17 bases spanning the gap. CDR1 KGHSH and CDR2 LQKENI come from the germline V gene. CDR3 length: 17 residues. CDR3 region: CASSPLGGQQTNYGYTF. As DNA, the CDR3 is TGTGCCAGCTCACCTCTCGGAGGACAGCAGACTAACTATGGCTACACCTTC. Drawing the rest from reference TRBV18 and TRBJ1-2, the complete variable domain is NAGVMQNPRHLVRRRGQEARLRCSPMKGHSHVYWYRQLPEEGLKFMVYLQKENIIDESGMPKERFSAEFPKEGPSILRIQQVVRGDSAAYFCASSPLGGQQTNYGYTFGSGTRLTVV.

The CDR3 nucleotides read TGTGCCATCAGTGACAGCGGGGTAGAGGGAAAACTGTTTTTT. Protein product: CAISDSGVEGKLFF. The V and J genes are TRBV10-3 and TRBJ1-4; no clear D. V shed 3 bases and J shed 10 bases, with 15 bases lying between them. Germline values: CDR1 ENHRY, CDR2 SYGVKD. CDR3 length equals 14 residues.

This chain links TRBV19 with TRBJ2-3; D is perhaps TRBD1 (5 bases). The germline CDR1 and CDR2 sequences are LNHDA and SQIVND (reference sequence). V was clipped by 10 bases and J by 0 bases, with 14 bases between them. The CDR3 has 14 amino acids. CDR3 loop: CAKLQGYSTDTQYF. The CDR3 region has the DNA TGTGCCAAACTCCAGGGATATAGCACAGATACGCAGTATTTT.

The chain has TRBV23-1 and TRBJ1-3, with 7 nucleotides matching TRBD1. TRBV23-1 has ORF status, its function being uncertain. The CDR3 has 13 amino acids. The ends lost 6 bases at V and 4 bases at J; junction bases unmatched: 3. DNA for the CDR3: TGCGCCAGCAGATTGGACAGGGGAAACACCATATATTTT. Amino acids: CASRLDRGNTIYF.

The V and J genes are TRBV10-1 and TRBJ2-5, with 10 bases matching TRBD2. The J segment lost 6 bases and the V segment lost 6 bases, leaving 4 bases of the junction unmatched. The CDR3 covers 13 residues. CDR1 is WNHNN, CDR2 SYGVQD, per germline (reference sequence). In nucleotides, the CDR3 is TGCGCCAGCAGACTAGCGGGAAGGAAGACCCAGTACTTC. Translated, it gives CASRLAGRKTQYF.

The chain carries TRBV7-9 and TRBJ1-5; D is uncertain. The V and J ends lost 1 base and 6 bases respectively, with 7 bases between them. Germline CDR1 is SEHNR and CDR2 is FQNEAQ (reference sequence). The CDR3 consists of 13 residues. The CDR3 nucleotides are TGTGCCAGCAGCTTAGGCTCCGGTCAGCCCCAGCATTTT. Protein product: CASSLGSGQPQHF.

This clone was seen a few times. The V gene is TRBV11-2, the J gene TRBJ2-5; no reliable D call. V shed 4 bases and J shed 4 bases, with 19 bases lying between them. The germline CDR1 and CDR2 sequences are SGHAT and FQNNGV. The CDR3 has 16 residues. The CDR3 nucleotides read TGTGCCAGCAGCTCATACGACGGGTCACTCGGAGAGACCCAGTACTTC. Protein sequence: CASSSYDGSLGETQYF.

This chain uses TRBV11-2 with TRBJ2-5; no clear D gene. Germline loops: CDR1 SGHAT, CDR2 FQNNGV. The CDR3 is made up of 12 amino acids. V lost 2 bases, J lost 4 bases, and 5 bases lay in between. CDR3 coding DNA: TGTGCCAGCAGCTTATCGAGAGAGACCCAGTACTTC. It specifies CASSLSRETQYF.

The V gene is TRBV7-9, the J gene TRBJ2-2, with D possibly matching TRBD2 (6 bases). V lost 5 bases, J lost 2 bases, and 9 bases lay in between. CDR3 length: 14 amino acids. Germline CDR1 reads SEHNR; CDR2 reads FQNEAQ (reference sequence). The CDR3 spells CASSKGLNTGELFF. CDR3 sequence (DNA): TGTGCCAGCAGCAAGGGACTTAACACCGGGGAGCTGTTTTTT.

In the case of this clone: One end of the junction fails to match germline, which may point to a read error. The V gene is TRBV5-1, the J gene TRBJ2-5, with D perhaps matching TRBD1 (5 bases). Germline values: CDR1 SGHRS, CDR2 YFSETQ. This CDR3 spans 15 amino acids. This chain's CDR3 is CASSLLGHQIENQYF. The CDR3 nucleotides are TGCGCCAGCAGCTTGCTCGGACACCAGATAGAGAACCAGTACTTC. Using reference TRBV5-1 and TRBJ2-5 for the parts outside the CDR3, the full variable domain is KAGVTQTPRYLIKTRGQQVTLSCSPISGHRSVSWYQQTPGQGLQFLFEYFSETQRNKGNFPGRFSGRQFSNSRSEMNVSTLELGDSALYLCASSLLGHQIENQYFGPGTRLLVL.

Details on this clone: Sequence at one end of the junction differs from germline and may be a read error. The CDR3 loop reads CASSQEGGQLF. The DNA for the CDR3 is TGTGCCAGCAGCCAAGAAGGAGGCCAACTCTTC. This chain joins TRBV3-1 (or the pseudogene TRBV3-2) and TRBJ2-7, with D possibly matching TRBD2 (5 bases). The germline CDR1 and CDR2 sequences are LGHDT and YNNKEL (reference sequence). The length of the CDR3 is 11 residues.

The genes are TRBV25-1 and TRBJ2-3, with D maybe TRBD1 (5 bases). The germline gives CDR1 MGHDK, CDR2 SYGVNS. CDR3 length equals 13 residues. Between the trimmed V and J ends, which lost 5 bases and 3 bases, there was a span of 9 bases. Here the CDR3 DNA reads TGTGCCAGCAGTAAACAGGCAACAGATACGCAGTATTTT. This gives the protein CASSKQATDTQYF.

This clone was seen a single time. CDR3 DNA: TGTGCCAGCAGCCAAGCCAGCGGGGAAGAGACCCAGTACTTC. Its protein product is CASSQASGEETQYF. The chain joins TRBV4-2 to TRBJ2-5; 7 bases are a match to TRBD2. Germline CDR1 and CDR2: LGHNA and YNFKEQ. The CDR3 runs 14 residues. Trimming at V came to 1 base and at J to 3 bases, leaving 2 bases not matched to a gene.

V usage is TRBV20-1 and J usage is TRBJ1-3; D remains unclear. This CDR3 comprises 14 residues. CDR1 and CDR2 (germline): DFQATT, SNEGSKA (reference sequence). Trimming pared 3 bases from V and 4 bases from J, leaving 13 bases between. This CDR3 reads CSASASGTGNTIYF. The CDR3 DNA follows: TGCAGTGCTAGTGCGTCGGGAACGGGAAACACCATATATTTT.

The table lists this clone with a count of one. The chain joins TRBV28 to TRBJ1-2, with D tentatively TRBD1 (6 bases). Germline lookup yields CDR1 MDHEN and CDR2 SYDVKM. V shed 2 bases and J shed 10 bases, with 8 bases lying between them. The CDR3 totals 11 residues. The CDR3 protein is CASSLRGHYTF. Here the CDR3 DNA reads TGTGCCAGCAGTTTAAGGGGACACTACACCTTC.

The chain links TRBV19 to TRBJ2-3; TRBD2 is a possible D gene (6 bases). CDR3 length equals 14 residues. V dropped 5 bases and J dropped 4 bases, with 13 bases sitting between them. Germline V CDR1 and CDR2: LNHDA, SQIVND (reference sequence). The CDR3 loop reads CASSSPGVADTQYF. CDR3 bases: TGTGCCAGTAGTTCACCGGGAGTCGCAGATACGCAGTATTTT.

The chain carries TRBV13 and TRBJ2-7; 7 bases fit TRBD1. V trimming: 6 bases; J trimming: 3 bases; junction bases outside the gene matches: 8. The CDR3 runs 14 residues. Germline V gene lookup returns CDR1 PRHDT and CDR2 FYEKMQ (reference sequence). In DNA form, the CDR3 reads TGTGCCAGCAGGTTCGAGGACAGGATCTACGAGCAGTACTTC. Amino acid sequence: CASRFEDRIYEQYF.

This chain joins TRBV13 and TRBJ2-1, with D possibly matching TRBD2 (7 bases). In germline, CDR1 is PRHDT, CDR2 FYEKMQ (reference sequence). The CDR3 totals 12 residues. Trimming left V 6 bases short and J 8 bases short, with 11 bases between. The CDR3 region is CASSGGGYEQFF. CDR3 DNA sequence: TGTGCCAGCAGTGGCGGGGGCTATGAGCAGTTCTTC.